A selection of T cell receptor beta chains follows, all from one sample in a study of identical twins. TCRdb reprocessed the 5' RACE reads with MiXCR, giving one entry per CDR3 protein. Of some 710,000 distinct CDR3 sequences listed, around 6% are singletons. The sample comprised naive T cells sorted from blood. The receptors come from a young man in good health. The conserved cysteine and the conserved F or W are not part of the CDR3 here.

j_call v_call cdr3_aa
TRBJ2-1 TRBV10-3 ASGRGDEQF
TRBJ2-3 TRBV29-1 SVEGPDTQY
TRBJ2-1 TRBV7-3 ASSPPGRFNEQF
TRBJ2-3 TRBV3-1 ASSYGLALTDTQY
TRBJ2-1 TRBV12-3/TRBV12-4 ASSFVHEQF
TRBJ1-5 TRBV27 ASSSQGKPQH
TRBJ2-1 TRBV13 ASSDPGERGVENEQF
TRBJ2-7 TRBV5-1 ASADSGRAVYEQY
TRBJ2-1 TRBV30 AWSGLAGNNEQF
TRBJ1-5 TRBV20-1 SAIRGKYSNQPQH
TRBJ1-2 TRBV6-5 ASSYLRQPANYGYT
TRBJ2-3 TRBV11-2 ASSLAGTRRPDTQY
TRBJ2-5 TRBV5-1 ASTDGETQY
TRBJ2-1 TRBV9 ASRGTDEDEQF
TRBJ2-1 TRBV6-5 ASSYSTQLSYNEQF
TRBJ2-1 TRBV7-2 ASSFDSNSYNEQF
TRBJ2-1 TRBV5-1 ASSPGLAGGRYNEQF
TRBJ2-5 TRBV20-1 SASQETQY
TRBJ2-1 TRBV3-1 ASSQVPSQYNEQF
TRBJ2-7 TRBV28 ASLLAGGPGEQY
TRBJ1-1 TRBV5-1 ASRPEQGAEAF
TRBJ2-7 TRBV28 ASTGATYEQY
TRBJ1-2 TRBV27 ASSLWAGGWYGYT
TRBJ2-1 TRBV20-1 SAPRDSAGNEQF
TRBJ1-3 TRBV12-3/TRBV12-4 ASSVIGGNTIY
TRBJ2-1 TRBV10-3 AISGGRGLPAGGYNEQF